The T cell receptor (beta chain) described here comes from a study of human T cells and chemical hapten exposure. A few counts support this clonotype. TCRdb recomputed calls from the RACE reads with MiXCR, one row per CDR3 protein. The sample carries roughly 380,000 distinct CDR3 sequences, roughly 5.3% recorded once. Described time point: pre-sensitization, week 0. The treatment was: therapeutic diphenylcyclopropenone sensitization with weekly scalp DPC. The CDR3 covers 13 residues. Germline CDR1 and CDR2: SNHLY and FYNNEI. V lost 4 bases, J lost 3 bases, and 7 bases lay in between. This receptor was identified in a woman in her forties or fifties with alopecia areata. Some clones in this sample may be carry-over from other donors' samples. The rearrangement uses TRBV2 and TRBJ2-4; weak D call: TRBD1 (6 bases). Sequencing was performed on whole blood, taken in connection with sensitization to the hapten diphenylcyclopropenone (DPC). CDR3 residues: CASSVDSKNIQYF. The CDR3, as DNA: TGTGCCAGCAGTGTGGACAGCAAAAACATTCAGTACTTC.